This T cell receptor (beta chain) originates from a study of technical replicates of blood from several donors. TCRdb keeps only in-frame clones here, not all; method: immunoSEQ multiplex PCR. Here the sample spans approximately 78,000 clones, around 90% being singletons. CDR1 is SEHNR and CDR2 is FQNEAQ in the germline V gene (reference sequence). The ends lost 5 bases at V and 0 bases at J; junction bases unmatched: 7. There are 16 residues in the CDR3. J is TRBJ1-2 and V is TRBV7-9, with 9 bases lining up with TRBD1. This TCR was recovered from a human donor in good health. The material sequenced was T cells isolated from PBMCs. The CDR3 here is CASSHTGTGPNYGYTF. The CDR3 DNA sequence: TGTGCCAGCAGCCATACCGGGACAGGGCCTAACTATGGCTACACCTTC.